This T cell receptor (beta chain) stems from a study of blood T cell repertoires in COVID-19. Study overall: PBMCs, B-cell-depleted T cells, or T cells provided the cDNA or gDNA that made up the material.

The study assigned cohorts using participant-reported clinical history. The CDR3 loop spans 16 amino acids. Trimming at V came to 5 bases and at J to 7 bases, leaving 15 bases not matched to a gene. CDR1 is MDHEN and CDR2 is SYDVKM in the germline V gene. In the original analysis: Estimates of nucleated cell counts were drawn from the amplification of reference gene primers. Data came from immunoSEQ multiplex PCR; TCRdb stores just in-frame clones and leaves some out. The V and J calls and clone size are taken from that table; D and trimming were inferred from the DNA. Of fewer than 200,000 clones listed, 78% are singletons.

What was sequenced was PBMCs or T cells enriched from blood (not recorded which). The clonotype was recovered from a woman between 50 and 59 years old who had recovered from COVID-19. The J gene is TRBJ2-3, the V gene TRBV28; 7 bases match TRBD2. CDR3 bases: TGTGCCAGCAGTCAACCAGCGGGACGTCTTTTTAATACGCAGTATTTT. Residues: CASSQPAGRLFNTQYF.